A single sample gave rise to the 14 T cell receptor beta chains below, sequenced in a study of T cell responses to AZD1222 COVID-19 vaccine. Repertoires were generated with immunoSEQ multiplex PCR, while TCRdb's copy carries only in-frame clones and drops some. The sample lists roughly 130,000 clones; about nine tenths were seen once. Sequences were derived from peripheral blood, sampled on day 0 of AZD1222 vaccination. These receptors were obtained from an adult in good health.

The gene calls are TRBV2 and TRBJ1-4; 12 nucleotides line up with TRBD1. The CDR3 sequence is 17 residues long. Germline trimming cut 10 bases from V and 6 bases from J; bases unmatched to any gene: 15. Germline values: CDR1 SNHLY, CDR2 FYNNEI. CDR3 amino acids: CANKVPGQGAIYEKLFF. CDR3 sequence (DNA): TGTGCCAACAAAGTTCCGGGACAGGGGGCGATTTATGAAAAACTGTTTTTT.

In nucleotides, the CDR3 is TGTGCCACGCAGACAGCGTCCGAAAAACTGTTTTTT. This gives the protein CATQTASEKLFF. V and J are TRBV24-1 and TRBJ1-4; TRBD1 might be the D (5 bases). Trimming removed 10 bases from V and 8 bases from J, with 13 bases in between. The CDR3 spans 12 residues. Germline values: CDR1 KGHDR, CDR2 SFDVKD.

The CDR3 region has the DNA TGTGCCGGCACCGGACTAGGGACAGATACGCAGTATTTT. Translated, it gives CAGTGLGTDTQYF. J is TRBJ2-3 and V is TRBV30, with 7 bases matching TRBD2. From germline, CDR1 is GTSNPN and CDR2 SVGIG (reference sequence). V lost 8 bases to trimming and J lost 3 bases; unmatched junction nucleotides: 8. The CDR3 consists of 13 residues.

The rearrangement joins TRBV28 to TRBJ2-7; 7 bases match TRBD1. J was trimmed by 0 bases and V by 10 bases; bases with no gene match: 3. Germline CDR1 MDHEN, CDR2 SYDVKM. The CDR3 covers 12 residues. The CDR3 region has the DNA TGTGCCACCAGGACAGGCTCCTACGAGCAGTACTTC. Translated: CATRTGSYEQYF.

The rearrangement links TRBV6-2 or TRBV6-3 to TRBJ2-5, with D perhaps TRBD2 (5 bases). This CDR3 spans 16 amino acids. The V and J ends lost 6 bases and 1 base respectively, with 18 bases between them. Germline loops: CDR1 MNHEY, CDR2 SVGEGT. The CDR3 sequence: CASSHPSGGTQETQYF. The DNA for the CDR3 is TGTGCCAGCAGCCATCCAAGCGGCGGCACCCAAGAGACCCAGTACTTC.

The V call is TRBV25-1, the J call TRBJ1-1, with D hard to call. V was pared by 1 base and J by 5 bases, with 8 bases between. Germline-derived CDR1 and CDR2 are MGHDK and SYGVNS. The CDR3 covers 13 residues. For the CDR3, the DNA is TGTGCCAGCAGTGAATTCGGGATAACTGAAGCTTTCTTT. Amino acid sequence: CASSEFGITEAFF. The complete variable domain, with remaining parts taken from reference TRBV25-1 and TRBJ1-1, reads EADIYQTPRYLVIGTGKKITLECSQTMGHDKMYWYQQDPGMELHLIHYSYGVNSTEKGDLSSESTVSRIRTEHFPLTLESARPSHTSQYLCASSEFGITEAFFGQGTRLTVV.

The chain uses TRBV7-3 and TRBJ2-3; TRBD1 matches at 9 bases. V lost 5 bases to trimming and J lost 4 bases; unmatched junction nucleotides: 7. Germline CDR1 and CDR2: SGHTA and FQGTGA. This CDR3 contains 15 residues. The CDR3 sequence: CASSLQTGGADTQYF. DNA of the CDR3: TGTGCCAGCAGCCTACAGACAGGGGGTGCAGATACGCAGTATTTT.

The chain combines TRBV29-1 with TRBJ2-7; TRBD1 is a possible D gene (5 bases). The V gene lost 4 bases and the J gene lost 4 bases, with 14 bases spanning the gap. The CDR3 contains 13 residues. Germline CDR1 and CDR2: SQVTM and ANQGSEA. The CDR3 is CSVGGLRSYEQYF. In nucleotides, the CDR3 is TGCAGCGTTGGGGGCCTGCGATCTTACGAGCAGTACTTC.

CDR3 protein: CASSQEGGRSSYNSPLHF. The CDR3 nucleotides are TGCGCCAGCAGCCAAGAAGGTGGCAGGAGCTCCTATAATTCACCCCTCCACTTT. The V call is TRBV4-3, the J call TRBJ1-6, with unresolved D. The CDR3 length is 18 residues. Trimming removed 0 bases from V and 0 bases from J, with 12 bases in between. Germline V lookup: CDR1 LGHNA, CDR2 YSLEER.

The rearrangement uses TRBV3-1 (or the pseudogene TRBV3-2) and TRBJ1-4; a weak D match, TRBD1 (5 bases). The CDR3 consists of 13 residues. V lost 4 bases, J lost 4 bases, and 7 bases lay in between. Germline-derived CDR1 and CDR2 are LGHDT and YNNKEL (reference sequence). The CDR3 spells CASSPDSNEKLFF. CDR3 DNA: TGTGCCAGCAGCCCAGACAGTAATGAAAAACTGTTTTTT.

The rearrangement links TRBV3-1 (or the pseudogene TRBV3-2) to TRBJ2-5; D is unclear. V lost 1 base, J lost 3 bases, and 15 bases lay in between. Germline V gene lookup returns CDR1 LGHDT and CDR2 YNNKEL (reference sequence). The CDR3 is 16 amino acids. The CDR3 loop reads CASSQGMGRMKETQYF. CDR3 bases: TGTGCCAGCAGCCAAGGAATGGGTAGGATGAAAGAGACCCAGTACTTC.

This clone showed up just a few times. The same CDR3 also results from other DNA sequences found in this sample. The chain combines TRBV19 with TRBJ1-5, with D possibly matching TRBD1 (5 bases). Between the trimmed V and J ends, which lost 3 bases and 0 bases, there was a span of 6 bases. This CDR3 is 14 amino acids long. The germline CDR1 and CDR2 sequences are LNHDA and SQIVND (reference sequence). The DNA for the CDR3 is TGTGCCAGTAGTATTCAGGGTAGCAATCAGCCCCAGCATTTT. Translated: CASSIQGSNQPQHF. Variable domain in full (rest from reference TRBV19 and TRBJ1-5): DGGITQSPKYLFRKEGQNVTLSCEQNLNHDAMYWYRQDPGQGLRLIYYSQIVNDFQKGDIAEGYSVSREKKESFPLTVTSAQKNPTAFYLCASSIQGSNQPQHFGDGTRLSIL.

The chain carries TRBV4-1 and TRBJ2-7; tentative D call: TRBD1 (5 bases). V was trimmed by 7 bases and J by 2 bases, leaving 24 bases between them. The CDR3 runs 17 residues. Looked up from germline, CDR1 is MGHRA and CDR2 is YSYEKL. In DNA, the CDR3 is TGCGCCAGCAACCCCAGGTTCGTCGACAGTTCGACCTACGAGCAGTACTTC. Its translation: CASNPRFVDSSTYEQYF.

V usage is TRBV2 and J usage is TRBJ2-7; D ambiguous. V was trimmed by 4 bases and J by 3 bases, leaving 13 bases between them. Germline values: CDR1 SNHLY, CDR2 FYNNEI. CDR3 length: 14 residues. The CDR3 sequence: CASSVRIAGYEQYF. DNA for the CDR3: TGTGCCAGCAGTGTAAGGATTGCTGGCTACGAGCAGTACTTC.